The 14 T cell receptor beta chains below all came from one sample that was sequenced in a study of breast tumors, draining lymph nodes, adjacent tissues. From the multiplex PCR reads, TCRdb called clonotypes with MiXCR, one entry per CDR3 protein. In the table there are 200,000 to 250,000 distinct CDR3 sequences, under 40% of which are singletons. Breast cancer patients provided tissue from their axillary draining lymph nodes. Input material: axillary lymph node tissue. The origin of the receptors is a female donor with breast cancer. Some clones in this sample may be carry-over from other donors' samples.

This clonotype was counted many times. The V call is TRBV7-9, the J call TRBJ2-3; 7 nucleotides align to TRBD2. There are 16 residues in the CDR3. With 4 bases clipped from V and 0 bases from J, the junction kept 7 bases outside the gene matches. Germline CDR1 is SEHNR and CDR2 is FQNEAQ (reference sequence). CDR3 amino acids: CASSWLAVHSTDTQYF. The CDR3, as DNA: TGTGCCAGCAGCTGGCTAGCGGTTCATAGCACAGATACGCAGTATTTT.

V is TRBV6-9 and J is TRBJ2-7, with a possible D match to TRBD2 (6 bases). This CDR3 region has 13 residues. V was shortened by 7 bases and J by 3 bases, with 13 bases between the two germline ends. Germline CDR1 reads MNHGY; CDR2 reads SVAAGI. The CDR3: CASNRPEGYEQYF. The CDR3 DNA follows: TGTGCCAGCAACAGACCGGAGGGCTACGAGCAGTACTTC.

This clonotype was counted only a few times. The rearrangement uses TRBV7-2 and TRBJ1-1, with D unclear. The V gene lost 2 bases and the J gene lost 0 bases, with 4 bases spanning the gap. CDR3 length: 13 amino acids. Germline V gene data show CDR1 as SGHTA and CDR2 as FQGNSA. The CDR3: CASSLRLNTEAFF. The CDR3 region has the DNA TGTGCCAGCAGCTTAAGGCTGAACACTGAAGCTTTCTTT.

This chain uses TRBV20-1 with TRBJ1-2; D is unclear. The germline gives CDR1 DFQATT, CDR2 SNEGSKA (reference sequence). The CDR3 length is 11 residues. V was pared by 0 bases and J by 8 bases, with 7 bases between. The CDR3 is CSAREGLGYTF. In DNA, the CDR3 is TGCAGTGCTAGAGAAGGGTTGGGCTACACCTTC.

The chain carries TRBV20-1 and TRBJ2-1; perhaps TRBD2 as D (6 bases). Per the germline V gene, CDR1 is DFQATT and CDR2 is SNEGSKA (reference sequence). The CDR3 runs 14 residues. Trimming stripped 3 bases from V and 6 bases from J, with 15 bases between. CDR3 sequence reads: CSARPAGARNEQFF. CDR3 nucleotides: TGCAGTGCTAGGCCAGCGGGCGCCCGCAATGAGCAGTTCTTC.

This chain joins TRBV6-4 and TRBJ2-7; 11 positions match TRBD2. This CDR3 comprises 14 residues. CDR1 is MRHNA and CDR2 is SNTAGT in the germline V gene. V shed 6 bases, J shed 2 bases, and the junction held 3 bases outside the gene matches. CDR3 nucleotide sequence: TGTGCCAGCAGGAGTAGCGGGAGGGCCTACGAGCAGTACTTC. It specifies CASRSSGRAYEQYF.

This clonotype was counted ten times or more. This chain uses TRBV14 with TRBJ1-3; the D gene is possibly TRBD1 (5 bases). V shed 1 base and J shed 1 base, with 11 bases lying between them. The CDR3 length is 16 residues. Germline CDR1 reads SGHDN; CDR2 reads FVKESK. In DNA form, the CDR3 reads TGTGCCAGCAGCCAAGGCCGGGGCCTATCTGGAAACACCATATATTTT. This codes for CASSQGRGLSGNTIYF. The whole variable domain, filled in from reference TRBV14 and TRBJ1-3, reads EAGVTQFPSHSVIEKGQTVTLRCDPISGHDNLYWYRRVMGKEIKFLLHFVKESKQDESGMPNNRFLAERTGGTYSTLKVQPAELEDSGVYFCASSQGRGLSGNTIYFGEGSWLTVV.

This clonotype was recorded at least ten times. The rearrangement joins TRBV7-9 to TRBJ2-2, with a tentative D call TRBD2 (6 bases). Trimming took 3 bases from V and 6 from J, leaving 14 bases between them. The germline V gene has CDR1 SEHNR and CDR2 FQNEAQ (reference sequence). The CDR3 covers 15 residues. CDR3 DNA: TGTGCCAGCAGCTTCGGGGGACGGTTCGCCGGGGAGCTGTTTTTT. Protein product: CASSFGGRFAGELFF. Using reference TRBV7-9 and TRBJ2-2 for the parts outside the CDR3, the full variable domain is DTGVSQNPRHKITKRGQNVTFRCDPISEHNRLYWYRQTLGQGPEFLTYFQNEAQLEKSRLLSDRFSAERPKGSFSTLEIQRTEQGDSAMYLCASSFGGRFAGELFFGEGSRLTVL.

This clonotype was recorded at least ten times. The chain uses TRBV28 and TRBJ2-7, with 8 bases fitting TRBD2. Germline V CDR1 and CDR2: MDHEN, SYDVKM. This CDR3 has 13 amino acids. Trimming cost V 6 bases and J 4 bases; bases outside gene matches: 5. The CDR3 DNA follows: TGTGCCAGCAGACCGGGCGGGAGGTACGAGCAGTACTTC. Amino acid sequence: CASRPGGRYEQYF.

A word on this clonotype: Germline and junction disagree at one end, which may indicate a read error. J is TRBJ2-7 and V is TRBV9, with 8 bases fitting TRBD2. This CDR3 is built from 14 residues. CDR1 is SGDLS and CDR2 is YYNGEE in the germline V gene. The CDR3: CAGSLYGGANEQYF. In DNA form, the CDR3 reads TGTGCCGGCAGCCTATACGGGGGGGCCAATGAGCAGTACTTC.

This clonotype was counted a few times. The J gene is TRBJ2-3, the V gene TRBV3-1, with D possibly being TRBD2 (5 bases). The CDR3 is made up of 16 amino acids. CDR1 is LGHDT and CDR2 is YNNKEL in the germline V gene (reference sequence). V was pared by 1 base and J by 6 bases, with 17 bases between. CDR3: CASSQGRFGGHDTQYF. CDR3 nucleotide sequence: TGTGCCAGCAGCCAAGGGAGGTTTGGCGGCCACGATACGCAGTATTTT.

CDR3 nucleotide sequence: TGTGCCAGCAGTGCTCGACTAGCTCGGGAGCAGTACTTC. It yields the protein CASSARLAREQYF. The J gene is TRBJ2-7, the V gene TRBV7-9, with 7 bases aligning to TRBD2. Germline V gene lookup returns CDR1 SEHNR and CDR2 FQNEAQ (reference sequence). J gave up 7 bases and V 6 bases, and 9 bases lay outside the gene matches. This CDR3 has 13 residues.

CDR3 nucleotide sequence: TGTGCCAGCAGTTTTGCCCCCCAATACGAGCAGTACTTC. The encoded protein is CASSFAPQYEQYF. J is TRBJ2-7 and V is TRBV27, with no clear D. Germline loops: CDR1 MNHEY, CDR2 SMNVEV (reference sequence). The CDR3 runs to 13 residues. Between the trimmed V and J ends, which lost 3 bases and 4 bases, there was a span of 10 bases.

This chain uses TRBV4-2 with TRBJ1-3; D is possibly TRBD1 (5 bases). The germline CDR1 and CDR2 sequences are LGHNA and YNFKEQ. The V and J ends lost 2 bases and 1 base respectively, with 12 bases between them. CDR3 length: 16 residues. The CDR3 is CASSQHRRGSGNTIYF. For the CDR3, the DNA is TGTGCCAGCAGCCAACATAGGAGGGGATCTGGAAACACCATATATTTT.